This TCR beta chain stems from a study of cytomegalovirus exposure and HLA in healthy donors. Whole-study results and caveats: Across donors, presence/absence analyses took sequencing depth to be roughly uniform.

As concerns this clone: The antigen remains undetermined.

The PCR made use of 60 Vbeta and 13 Jbeta primers. Profiled with immunoSEQ multiplex PCR; TCRdb holds only in-frame clones, not every one. Found here are about 53,000 clones; the top ten clones hold approximately 13%. CDR3 length equals 16 residues. CDR1 and CDR2 from the germline V gene are SGHDT and YYEEEE. This receptor was identified in a man between 18 and 35 years old in good health and CMV-seropositive. This chain joins TRBV5-6 and TRBJ2-5; maybe TRBD1 (6 bases). The J call may be incorrect, as the DNA end agrees better with TRBJ2-7. Sequenced material: PBMCs. The CDR3 reads CASSRVVRGYSYEQYF. The DNA of the CDR3 is TGTGCCAGCAGCCGAGTTGTGAGGGGGTACTCCTACGAGCAGTACTTC.